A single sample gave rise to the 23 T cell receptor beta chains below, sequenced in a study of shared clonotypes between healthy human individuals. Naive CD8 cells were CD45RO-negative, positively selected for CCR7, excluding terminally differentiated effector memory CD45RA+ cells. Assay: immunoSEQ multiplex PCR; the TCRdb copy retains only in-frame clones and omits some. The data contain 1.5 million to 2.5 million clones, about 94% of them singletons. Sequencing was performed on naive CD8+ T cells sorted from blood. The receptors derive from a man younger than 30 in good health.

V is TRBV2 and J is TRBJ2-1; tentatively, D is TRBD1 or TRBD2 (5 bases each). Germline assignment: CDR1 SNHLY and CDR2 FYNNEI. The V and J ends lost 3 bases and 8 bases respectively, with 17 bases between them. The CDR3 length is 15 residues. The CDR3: CASSDRELVSDEQFF. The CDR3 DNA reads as TGTGCCAGCAGTGACAGGGAGTTGGTATCAGATGAGCAGTTCTTC.

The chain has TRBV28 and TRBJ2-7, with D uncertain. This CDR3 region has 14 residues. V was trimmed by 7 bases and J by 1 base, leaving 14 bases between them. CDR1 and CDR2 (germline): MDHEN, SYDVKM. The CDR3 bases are TGTGCCAGCACTCCTAGGCGGAATTCCTACGAGCAGTACTTC. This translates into CASTPRRNSYEQYF.

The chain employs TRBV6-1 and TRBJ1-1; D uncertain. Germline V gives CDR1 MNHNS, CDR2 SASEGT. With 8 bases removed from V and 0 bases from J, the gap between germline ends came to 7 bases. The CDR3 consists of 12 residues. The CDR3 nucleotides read TGTGCCAGCGTGACACTGAACACTGAAGCTTTCTTT. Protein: CASVTLNTEAFF.

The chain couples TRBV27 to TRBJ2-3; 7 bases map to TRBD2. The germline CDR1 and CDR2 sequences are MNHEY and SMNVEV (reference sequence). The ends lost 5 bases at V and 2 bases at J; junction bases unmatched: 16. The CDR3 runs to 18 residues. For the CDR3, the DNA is TGTGCCAGCAGTCCCCTCGCGGCTAGCGGAATAGACACAGATACGCAGTATTTT. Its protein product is CASSPLAASGIDTDTQYF.

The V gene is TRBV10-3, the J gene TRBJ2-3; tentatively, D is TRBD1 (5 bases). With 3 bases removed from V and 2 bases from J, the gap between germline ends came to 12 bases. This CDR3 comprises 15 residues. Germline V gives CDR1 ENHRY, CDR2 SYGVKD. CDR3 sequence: CAISESAGITDTQYF. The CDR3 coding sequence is TGTGCCATCAGTGAATCGGCAGGGATCACAGATACGCAGTATTTT.

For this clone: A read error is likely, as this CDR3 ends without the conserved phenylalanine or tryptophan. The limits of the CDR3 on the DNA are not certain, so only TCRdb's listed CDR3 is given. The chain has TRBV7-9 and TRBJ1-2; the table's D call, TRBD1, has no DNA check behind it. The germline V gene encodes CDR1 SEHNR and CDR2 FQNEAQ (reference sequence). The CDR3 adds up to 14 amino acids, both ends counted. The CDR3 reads CASSPYTGTGGRVL.

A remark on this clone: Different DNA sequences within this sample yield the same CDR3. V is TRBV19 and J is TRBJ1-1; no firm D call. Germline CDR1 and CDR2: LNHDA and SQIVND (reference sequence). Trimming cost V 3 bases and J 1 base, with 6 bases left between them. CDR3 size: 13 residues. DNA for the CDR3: TGTGCCAGTAGTATTATCGGGAACACTGAAGCTTTCTTT. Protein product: CASSIIGNTEAFF.

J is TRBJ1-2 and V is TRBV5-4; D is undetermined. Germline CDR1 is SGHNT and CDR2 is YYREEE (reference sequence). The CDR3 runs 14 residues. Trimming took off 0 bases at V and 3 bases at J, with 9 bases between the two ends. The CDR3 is CASSLESSYYGYTF. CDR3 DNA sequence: TGTGCCAGCAGCTTGGAGAGCAGCTACTATGGCTACACCTTC.

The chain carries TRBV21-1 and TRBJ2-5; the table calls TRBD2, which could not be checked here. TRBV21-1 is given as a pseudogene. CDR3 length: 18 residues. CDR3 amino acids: CASSKRLAGGPGEETQYF. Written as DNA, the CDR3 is TGTGCCAGCAGCAAAAGACTAGCGGGAGGGCCGGGGGAAGAGACCCAGTACTTC.

CDR3 sequence reads: CSVTSGGPQETQYF. The CDR3 DNA sequence: TGCAGCGTGACTAGCGGGGGCCCTCAAGAGACCCAGTACTTC. The chain joins TRBV29-1 to TRBJ2-5, with TRBD2 matching over 12 bases. The J segment lost 2 bases and the V segment lost 6 bases, leaving 4 bases of the junction unmatched. The CDR3 has 14 residues. Looked up from germline, CDR1 is SQVTM and CDR2 is ANQGSEA.

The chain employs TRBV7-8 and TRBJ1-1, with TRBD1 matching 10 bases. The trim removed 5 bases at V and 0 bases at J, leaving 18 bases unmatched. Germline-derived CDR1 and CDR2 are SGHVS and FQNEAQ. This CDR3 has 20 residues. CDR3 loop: CASSPSSGQGDSVLNTEAFF. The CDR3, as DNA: TGTGCCAGCAGCCCCTCAAGTGGACAGGGGGACTCCGTGTTGAACACTGAAGCTTTCTTT. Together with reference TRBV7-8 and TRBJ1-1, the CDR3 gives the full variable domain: GAGVSQSPRYKVAKRGQDVALRCDPISGHVSLFWYQQALGQGPEFLTYFQNEAQLDKSGLPSDRFFAERPEGSVSTLKIQRTQQEDSAVYLCASSPSSGQGDSVLNTEAFFGQGTRLTVV.

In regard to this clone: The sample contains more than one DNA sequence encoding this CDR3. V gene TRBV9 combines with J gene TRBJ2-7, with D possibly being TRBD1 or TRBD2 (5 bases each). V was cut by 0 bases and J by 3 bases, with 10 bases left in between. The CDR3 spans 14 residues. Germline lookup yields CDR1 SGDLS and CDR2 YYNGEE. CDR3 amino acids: CASSVGGSDYEQYF. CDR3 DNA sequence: TGTGCCAGCAGCGTAGGGGGGTCAGACTACGAGCAGTACTTC.

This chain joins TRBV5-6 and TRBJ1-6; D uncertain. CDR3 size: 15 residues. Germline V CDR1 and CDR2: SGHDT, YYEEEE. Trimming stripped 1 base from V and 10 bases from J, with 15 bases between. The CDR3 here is CASSLLYLGPSPLHF. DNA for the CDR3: TGTGCCAGCAGCTTGCTTTATTTGGGTCCATCACCCCTCCACTTT.

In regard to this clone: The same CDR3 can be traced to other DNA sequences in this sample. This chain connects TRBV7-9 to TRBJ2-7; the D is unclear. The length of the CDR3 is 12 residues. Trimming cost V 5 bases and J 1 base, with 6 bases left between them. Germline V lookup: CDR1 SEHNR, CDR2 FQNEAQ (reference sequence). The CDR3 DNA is TGTGCCAGCAGCCCCCCTTCCTACGAGCAGTACTTC. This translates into CASSPPSYEQYF.

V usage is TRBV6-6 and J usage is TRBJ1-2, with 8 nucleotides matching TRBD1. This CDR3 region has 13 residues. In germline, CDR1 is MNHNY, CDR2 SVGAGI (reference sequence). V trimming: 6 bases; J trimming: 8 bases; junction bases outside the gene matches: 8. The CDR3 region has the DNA TGTGCCAGCAGACTGACAGGGGATGAGGGCTACACCTTC. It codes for CASRLTGDEGYTF.

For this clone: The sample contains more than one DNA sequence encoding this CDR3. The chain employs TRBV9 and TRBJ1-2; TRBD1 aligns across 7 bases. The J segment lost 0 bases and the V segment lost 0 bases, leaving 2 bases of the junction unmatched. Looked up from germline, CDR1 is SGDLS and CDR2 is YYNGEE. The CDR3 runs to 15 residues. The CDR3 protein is CASSVGTGANYGYTF. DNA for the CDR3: TGTGCCAGCAGCGTAGGAACAGGGGCTAACTATGGCTACACCTTC.

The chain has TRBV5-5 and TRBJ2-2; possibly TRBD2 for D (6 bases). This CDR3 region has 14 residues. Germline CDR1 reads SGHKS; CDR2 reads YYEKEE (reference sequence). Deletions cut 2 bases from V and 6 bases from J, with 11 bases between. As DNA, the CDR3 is TGTGCCAGCAGCTTTTGGACGGGGGCCGGGGAGCTGTTTTTT. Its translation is CASSFWTGAGELFF.

The CDR3 here is CASSLEGRGSSYNEQFF. The CDR3 nucleotides are TGTGCCAGCAGCTTGGAAGGGCGGGGGAGCTCCTACAATGAGCAGTTCTTC. The chain has TRBV5-4 and TRBJ2-1; 7 nucleotides match TRBD2. The germline CDR1 and CDR2 sequences are SGHNT and YYREEE (reference sequence). The CDR3 spans 17 residues. With 0 bases clipped from V and 0 bases from J, the junction kept 6 bases outside the gene matches.

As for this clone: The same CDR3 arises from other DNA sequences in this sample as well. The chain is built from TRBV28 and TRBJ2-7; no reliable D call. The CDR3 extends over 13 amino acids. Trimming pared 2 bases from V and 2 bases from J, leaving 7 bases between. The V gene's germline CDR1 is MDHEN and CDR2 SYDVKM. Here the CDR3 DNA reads TGTGCCAGCAGTTTAGCAGGAGCCTACGAGCAGTACTTC. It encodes CASSLAGAYEQYF.

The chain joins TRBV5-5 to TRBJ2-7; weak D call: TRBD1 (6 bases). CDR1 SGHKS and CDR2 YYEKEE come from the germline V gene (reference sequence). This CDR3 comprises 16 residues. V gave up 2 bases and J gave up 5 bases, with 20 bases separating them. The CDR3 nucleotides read TGTGCCAGCAGCTTTTTACAGGGTTCTTTTGGAAACGAGCAGTACTTC. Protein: CASSFLQGSFGNEQYF.

The CDR3 loop reads CASSYSGAGQVNEQFF. CDR3 coding DNA: TGTGCCAGCAGTTACTCGGGTGCGGGGCAGGTTAATGAGCAGTTCTTC. The rearrangement links TRBV6-5 to TRBJ2-1, with D perhaps matching TRBD2 (6 bases). The CDR3 is 16 residues long. The ends were cut back, 0 bases at V and 7 bases at J, with 16 bases in the middle. CDR1 is MNHEY and CDR2 is SVGAGI in the germline V gene.

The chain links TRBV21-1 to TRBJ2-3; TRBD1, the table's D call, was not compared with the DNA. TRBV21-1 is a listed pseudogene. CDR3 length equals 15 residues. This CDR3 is CASSLGQGKQYTQYF. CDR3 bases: TGTGCCAGCAGCTTAGGACAGGGTAAGCAATATACGCAGTATTTT.

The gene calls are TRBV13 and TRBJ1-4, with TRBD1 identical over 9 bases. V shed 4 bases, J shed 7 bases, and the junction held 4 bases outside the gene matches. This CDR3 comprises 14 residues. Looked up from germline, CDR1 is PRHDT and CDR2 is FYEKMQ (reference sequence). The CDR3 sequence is CASSSTGGIEKLFF. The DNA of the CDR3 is TGTGCCAGCAGCTCGACAGGGGGGATTGAAAAACTGTTTTTT.